Presented here are 4 T cell receptor beta chains from one specimen sequenced in a study of vaccination effects on CD4 cells after COVID-19. Here immunoSEQ multiplex PCR was the method, and the copy in TCRdb shows in-frame clones only, minus some. The sample includes tens of thousands of clones, roughly 78% of them seen just once. Under the ViraFEST assay, PBMC were stimulated with viral peptide pools so that antigen-specific CD4+ T cells expanded. Sequencing was performed afterwards. Having been cultured for 9 to 11 days, the cells underwent CD4+ T cell isolation. Vaccine recipients lacked prior SARS-CoV-2 infection and had negative nucleocapsid antibodies. Their specific antigens are unknown. Sequencing was performed on CD4+ T cells from PBMCs cultured with HCoV-OC43 spike peptides, taken before COVID-19 vaccination. Subset of the sample: HCoV-OC43 spike overlapping peptide pool stimulation. Receptors originate from a human donor who received a COVID-19 vaccine.

This clone was detected a few times. This sequence joins TRBV6-2 or TRBV6-3 and TRBJ2-7; no clear D gene. Germline V gene lookup returns CDR1 MNHEY and CDR2 SVGEGT. V was cut by 4 bases and J by 0 bases, with 4 bases left in between. The CDR3 is made up of 12 amino acids. The CDR3 protein is CASSSSSYEQYV. In DNA form, the CDR3 reads TGTGCCAGCAGTTCCAGCTCCTACGAGCAGTACGTC.

This sequence joins TRBV6-4 and TRBJ2-3; no reliable D call. V lost 5 bases, J lost 1 base, and 7 bases lay in between. There are 13 residues in the CDR3. Germline CDR1 reads MRHNA; CDR2 reads SNTAGT. CDR3 nucleotides: TGTGCCAGCAGTAAAGCAGGCACAGATACGCAGTATTTT. Its translation is CASSKAGTDTQYF.

The chain carries TRBV27 and TRBJ2-7; TRBD1 matches at 7 bases. The CDR3 is 13 amino acids. Unmatched junction bases numbered 0, after V lost 1 base and J lost 3 bases. Germline assignment: CDR1 MNHEY and CDR2 SMNVEV (reference sequence). The CDR3 DNA reads TGTGCCAGCAGTTTATACAGGGGCTACGAGCAGTACGTC. This codes for CASSLYRGYEQYV.

This clone was seen once. V and J are TRBV19 and TRBJ1-1; D is possibly TRBD1 (6 bases). CDR1 and CDR2 (germline): LNHDA, SQIVND (reference sequence). The ends were cut back, 4 bases at V and 0 bases at J, with 15 bases in the middle. The length of the CDR3 is 16 residues. CDR3 coding DNA: TGTGCCAGTAGTAGGCCTGGGGGCCCCATGAACACTGAAGCTTTCTTT. It codes for CASSRPGGPMNTEAFF.